Listed below are T cell receptor beta chains from one sample, sequenced in a study of T-cell reconstitution after alpha-beta-depleted transplantation in children. One entry per CDR3 protein, called by TCRdb with MiXCR from the PCR reads. This sample has 670,000 or so distinct CDR3 sequences, with about an eighth found just once. The input for sequencing was PBMCs, taken before TCRalphabeta/CD19-depleted stem cell transplant. The receptors derive from a girl aged 2 to 9 with congenital amegakaryocytic thrombocytopenia, due to receive a stem cell transplant. Each CDR3 is given with its conserved first and last residue. D genes are given only for firm matches. Size tells how often a clone was seen (once, few, many) or the class of an expanded clone, and some rows leave it out.

abundance | j_gene | d_gene | v_gene | CDR3aa | CDR3nt
NA | TRBJ2-7 | TRBD1 | TRBV11-2 | CASSESNRGAYEQYF | TGTGCCAGCAGCGAATCAAACAGGGGGGCCTACGAGCAGTACTTC
many | TRBJ1-2 | NA | TRBV5-1 | CASSGGNLQGTYGYTF | TGCGCCAGCAGCGGAGGTAACTTACAAGGGACCTATGGCTACACCTTC
NA | TRBJ2-5 | TRBD2 | TRBV29-1 | CSDWTSGQETQYF | TGCAGCGATTGGACTAGCGGGCAAGAGACCCAGTACTTC
many | TRBJ2-7 | NA | TRBV29-1 | CSVLGGREDYEQYF | TGCAGCGTCTTGGGGGGGCGGGAAGACTACGAGCAGTACTTC
NA | TRBJ2-2 | TRBD2 | TRBV7-6 | CASSSSTSASGELFF | TGTGCCAGCAGCTCCTCGACTAGCGCCTCTGGGGAGCTGTTTTTT
many | TRBJ1-2 | NA | TRBV20-1 | CSAREGDYGYTF | TGCAGTGCTAGAGAGGGAGACTATGGCTACACCTTC
many | TRBJ2-1 | NA | TRBV29-1 | CSVGNGLDNEQFF | TGCAGCGTTGGAAACGGGCTAGACAATGAGCAGTTCTTC
NA | TRBJ2-7 | NA | TRBV7-9 | CASSSPRGAEPSYEQYF | TGTGCCAGCAGTTCCCCCCGAGGGGCAGAACCCTCCTACGAGCAGTACTTC
few | TRBJ2-4 | NA | TRBV7-9 | CASSESGAKNIQYF | TGTGCCAGCAGCGAGAGCGGAGCCAAAAACATTCAGTACTTC
many | TRBJ2-7 | TRBD2 | TRBV29-1 | CSVEAGGRETYEQYF | TGCAGCGTTGAGGCCGGAGGGCGGGAGACCTACGAGCAGTACTTC
NA | TRBJ2-7 | TRBD1 | TRBV18 | CASSPPGTGTYEQYF | TGTGCCAGCTCCCCACCCGGGACAGGGACCTACGAGCAGTACTTC
few | TRBJ2-1 | NA | TRBV5-1 | CASSLASLVGSYNEQFF | TGCGCCAGCAGCTTGGCTAGTTTGGTAGGGAGTTACAATGAGCAGTTCTTC
NA | TRBJ2-5 | TRBD1 | TRBV24-1 | CATSDFARQGQETQYF | TGTGCCACCAGTGATTTCGCGCGACAGGGACAAGAGACCCAGTACTTC
NA | TRBJ2-1 | NA | TRBV19 | CASSIRSRNEQFF | TGTGCCAGTAGTATAAGGTCCCGCAATGAGCAGTTCTTC
NA | TRBJ2-1 | NA | TRBV12-3/TRBV12-4 | CASSFIGDGPYNEQFF | TGTGCCAGCAGTTTCATAGGTGACGGACCCTACAATGAGCAGTTCTTC
NA | TRBJ2-5 | NA | TRBV27 | CASSLWAGRYQETQYF | TGTGCCAGCAGTTTATGGGCAGGGCGGTACCAAGAGACCCAGTACTTC
many | TRBJ1-5 | TRBD1 | TRBV5-5 | CASSPVQGDNQPQHF | TGTGCCAGCAGCCCCGTCCAGGGGGACAATCAGCCCCAGCATTTT
few | TRBJ1-1 | NA | TRBV3-1 | CASSQRAGNTEAFF | TGTGCCAGCAGCCAACGCGCGGGGAACACTGAAGCTTTCTTT
NA | TRBJ2-4 | NA | TRBV15 | CATSRDPLAARDIQYF | TGTGCCACCAGCAGAGATCCCTTAGCGGCCCGGGACATTCAGTACTTC
many | TRBJ2-7 | TRBD2 | TRBV20-1 | CSARRRETIYEQYF | TGCAGTGCTAGAAGGCGGGAGACAATCTACGAGCAGTACTTC
NA | TRBJ1-1 | NA | TRBV18 | CASSPQYSNTEAFF | TGTGCCAGCTCACCACAATACTCGAACACTGAAGCTTTCTTT
many | TRBJ2-1 | NA | TRBV12-3/TRBV12-4 | CASSFSAGLGEQFF | TGTGCCAGCAGTTTTTCAGCGGGTCTGGGGGAGCAGTTCTTC
many | TRBJ2-7 | NA | TRBV28 | CAITLRGKFEQYF | TGTGCCATTACCCTGAGGGGGAAATTCGAGCAGTACTTC
many | TRBJ1-5 | NA | TRBV7-6 | CASSPFRGFQPQHF | TGTGCCAGCAGCCCATTCAGGGGATTTCAGCCCCAGCATTTT
many | TRBJ2-5 | NA | TRBV5-1 | CASSSGQFQETQYF | TGCGCCAGCAGCTCCGGACAGTTCCAAGAGACCCAGTACTTC
once | TRBJ2-1 | NA | TRBV7-3 | CASSSFGGVSYNEQFF | TGTGCCAGCAGCTCGTTCGGGGGAGTATCCTACAATGAGCAGTTCTTC
few | TRBJ2-3 | NA | TRBV7-8 | CASSLERVTNTQYF | TGTGCCAGCAGCTTAGAGAGGGTGACAAATACGCAGTATTTT
few | TRBJ2-7 | NA | TRBV12-3/TRBV12-4 | CASSVYVQGEQYF | TGTGCCAGTAGTGTCTATGTCCAGGGCGAGCAGTACTTC
NA | TRBJ2-3 | TRBD2 | TRBV27 | CASSLLTSGRRTDTQYF | TGTGCCAGCAGTTTACTTACTAGCGGGAGACGCACAGATACGCAGTATTTT
many | TRBJ2-5 | NA | TRBV6-5 | CASSPTRIHPATQYF | TGTGCCAGCAGTCCTACTCGAATTCATCCAGCGACCCAGTACTTC
few | TRBJ1-1 | TRBD1 | TRBV20-1 | CSARVGTVGTNTEAFF | TGCAGTGCTAGGGTTGGGACAGTAGGAACGAACACTGAAGCTTTCTTT
many | TRBJ2-5 | NA | TRBV27 | CASSLWAGTETQYF | TGTGCCAGCAGTTTATGGGCGGGAACGGAGACCCAGTACTTC
few | TRBJ2-3 | NA | TRBV5-1 | CASSLGLSGSTDTQYF | TGCGCCAGCAGCTTGGGACTAAGCGGTAGCACAGATACGCAGTATTTT
many | TRBJ2-1 | NA | TRBV4-1 | CPSSPTGGAYNEQFF | TGCCCCAGCAGCCCCACAGGGGGGGCCTACAATGAGCAGTTCTTC
many | TRBJ2-3 | TRBD1 | TRBV20-1 | CSARVGGTGTTDTQYF | TGCAGTGCTAGAGTAGGCGGGACAGGGACCACAGATACGCAGTATTTT
many | TRBJ2-3 | NA | TRBV7-8 | CASSVRDFRTDTQYF | TGTGCCAGCAGCGTCCGGGACTTTCGCACAGATACGCAGTATTTT
many | TRBJ1-1 | NA | TRBV5-1 | CASSLDPGSEAFF | TGCGCCAGCAGCTTGGATCCTGGATCTGAAGCTTTCTTT
NA | TRBJ2-1 | TRBD2 | TRBV5-1 | CASSPREGQFYNEQFF | TGCGCCAGCAGCCCACGGGAGGGGCAATTTTACAATGAGCAGTTCTTC
NA | TRBJ2-1 | NA | TRBV11-2 | CASSGDWLSYNEQFF | TGTGCCAGCAGCGGGGACTGGCTTTCTTACAATGAGCAGTTCTTC
many | TRBJ2-7 | NA | TRBV29-1 | CSVGDSGHEQYF | TGCAGCGTTGGAGACAGTGGCCACGAGCAGTACTTC
NA | TRBJ2-1 | NA | TRBV30 | CAWSVPTGGSYNEQFF | TGTGCCTGGAGTGTGCCTACTGGCGGATCCTACAATGAGCAGTTCTTC
many | TRBJ1-6 | NA | TRBV20-1 | CSANTGQDSPLHF | TGCAGTGCAAACACAGGGCAGGATTCACCCCTCCACTTT
few | TRBJ2-7 | NA | TRBV20-1 | CSAEADYEQYF | TGCAGTGCTGAAGCGGACTACGAGCAGTACTTC
many | TRBJ1-1 | NA | TRBV10-3 | CAISDLDGRTTEAFF | TGTGCCATCAGTGACCTCGACGGCCGAACGACTGAAGCTTTCTTT
NA | TRBJ1-1 | NA | TRBV12-3/TRBV12-4 | CASSIGEGVTEAFF | TGTGCCAGCAGTATCGGCGAGGGAGTCACTGAAGCTTTCTTT
many | TRBJ2-4 | TRBD1 | TRBV28 | CASSTMDRAKNIQYF | TGTGCCAGCAGTACCATGGACAGGGCCAAAAACATTCAGTACTTC
NA | TRBJ1-2 | NA | TRBV4-2 | CASSQGHGYTF | TGTGCCAGCAGCCAAGGGCATGGCTACACCTTC
few | TRBJ2-5 | NA | TRBV5-1 | CASGEGQETQYF | TGCGCCAGCGGTGAGGGCCAAGAGACCCAGTACTTC